This T cell receptor beta chain derives from a study of blood T cell repertoires in COVID-19. In the study overall: Sources were T cells, B-cell-depleted T cells, or PBMCs; the material itself was cDNA or gDNA.

CDR1 is LNHDA, CDR2 SQIVND, per germline (reference sequence). V lost 3 bases and J lost 7; bases outside the gene matches: 10. This CDR3 is built from 16 residues. Assay used: immunoSEQ multiplex PCR; TCRdb lists only in-frame clones, some missing. The sample carries 210,000 or so clones, nearly 90% recorded once. The receptor was derived from a man younger than 45 who had recovered from COVID-19. This rearrangement joins TRBV19 to TRBJ2-1; 9 nucleotides align to TRBD2. What was sequenced was PBMCs or T cells enriched from blood (not recorded which). The CDR3 DNA reads TGTGCCAGTAGTATGACCCCTAGCGGGACTTATAATGAGCAGTTCTTC. It yields the protein CASSMTPSGTYNEQFF.